This TCR beta chain was sequenced for a study of cytomegalovirus exposure and HLA in healthy donors. 60 Vbeta and 13 Jbeta primers were used in PCR. This table comes from immunoSEQ multiplex PCR, and its TCRdb copy is limited to in-frame clones, with some not included. This sample has more than 100,000 clones, with about 73% found just once. Concerning this clone: Its antigen is currently unknown.

V lost 7 bases and J lost 0, with 15 bases in between. This CDR3 is 15 amino acids long. The V gene's germline CDR1 is LNHDA and CDR2 SQIVND (reference sequence). General observations from the study: Confirmation in vitro established that a few CMV-associated chains were specific for CMV antigens. For TCR beta chains, V- and J-gene trimming was later linked to a missense DCLRE1C variant. The study carried out a later analysis of TCR beta sequences. It associated around 17,000 of them with specific HLA alleles at a false discovery rate of 0.05. Cytomegalovirus status, reportedly, was diagnosed with high specificity and sensitivity by the classifier.

The material sequenced was PBMCs. This clonotype was sampled from a woman aged 50 to 60 in good health and CMV-seropositive. V gene TRBV19 combines with J gene TRBJ1-1; weak D call: TRBD1 (6 bases). Here the CDR3 reads CASTYSQGMNTEAFF. The CDR3 DNA follows: TGTGCCAGTACCTATAGTCAGGGGATGAACACTGAAGCTTTCTTT.